This T cell receptor (beta chain) was profiled in a study of beta chain features in type 1 diabetes. Every bit of the isolated RNA underwent reverse transcription, so sequencing read expressed TCRB transcripts. Assay: immunoSEQ multiplex PCR; the TCRdb copy retains only in-frame clones and omits some. The table lists 300,000 to 450,000 clones, about 12% of them singletons. About this clone itself: Its antigen is not identified.

Study-wide points: Type 1 diabetes patients had moderately but significantly shorter TCRB CDR3s in all four CD4+ subsets.

The ends were cut back, 3 bases at V and 6 bases at J, with 13 bases in the middle. This CDR3 region has 14 residues. CDR1 and CDR2 (germline): SGHKS, YYEKEE (reference sequence). The chain carries TRBV5-5 and TRBJ2-1; a possible D gene is TRBD2 (5 bases). The clonotype originates from a woman under 30 with type 1 diabetes. Material: naive CD4+ T cells from blood. CDR3 DNA sequence: TGTGCCAGCAGCTCGCGGGCTGCGGGCAATGAGCAGTTCTTC. This translates into CASSSRAAGNEQFF.